These 24 T cell receptor beta chains were all obtained from the same sample, sequenced in a study of blood T cell repertoires in COVID-19. The data were produced by immunoSEQ multiplex PCR, yet TCRdb's version contains in-frame clones alone and is incomplete. The profile covers approximately 300,000 clones, with 75% to 90% appearing a single time and over 5.5% taken by the ten largest. The specimen sequenced was peripheral blood. The source is a woman between 45 and 65 years old with COVID-19, enrolled during active disease.

The rearrangement links TRBV6-1 to TRBJ2-2; no firm D call. The ends were cut back, 5 bases at V and 0 bases at J, with 10 bases in the middle. CDR1 MNHNS and CDR2 SASEGT come from the germline V gene. CDR3 length equals 15 residues. This CDR3 is CASSRTGPNTGELFF. In DNA form, the CDR3 reads TGTGCCAGCAGTAGAACGGGTCCGAACACCGGGGAGCTGTTTTTT.

V and J are TRBV5-5 and TRBJ1-3; D unclear. This CDR3 region has 17 residues. Trimming removed 2 bases from V and 0 bases from J, with 15 bases in between. The V gene's germline CDR1 is SGHKS and CDR2 YYEKEE (reference sequence). The CDR3 sequence: CASSLGLPSSSGNTIYF. CDR3 coding DNA: TGTGCCAGCAGCTTAGGACTTCCCTCGAGCTCTGGAAACACCATATATTTT.

The chain uses TRBV7-9 and TRBJ2-3, with a tentative D call TRBD2 (6 bases). This CDR3 contains 13 residues. V lost 5 bases, J lost 4 bases, and 10 bases lay in between. Looked up from germline, CDR1 is SEHNR and CDR2 is FQNEAQ (reference sequence). Here the CDR3 reads CASSPPSADTQYF. Written as DNA, the CDR3 is TGTGCCAGCAGCCCTCCTAGCGCAGATACGCAGTATTTT.

This clone appeared once. This sequence joins TRBV4-2 and TRBJ2-1, with D possibly being TRBD1 (5 bases). The CDR3 consists of 13 residues. Trimming removed 0 bases from V and 9 bases from J, with 9 bases in between. Germline-derived CDR1 and CDR2 are LGHNA and YNFKEQ. The CDR3, as DNA: TGTGCCAGCAGCCAAGAATATAGGGGTGAGCAGTTCTTC. Amino acids: CASSQEYRGEQFF.

The chain recombines TRBV20-1 with TRBJ2-1; TRBD2 agrees at 7 bases. The CDR3 consists of 12 residues. The V segment lost 3 bases and the J segment 11 bases; nucleotides outside the gene matches: 7. Germline V gene sequence: CDR1 DFQATT, CDR2 SNEGSKA (reference sequence). CDR3 residues: CSASIPLAQQFF. In DNA form, the CDR3 reads TGCAGTGCTAGTATCCCACTAGCGCAGCAGTTCTTC.

This chain's CDR3 is CASSDRGGTEAFF. CDR3 nucleotide sequence: TGTGCCTCATCCGACAGGGGAGGCACTGAAGCTTTCTTT. The chain combines TRBV24-1 with TRBJ1-1; 8 bases align to TRBD1. The CDR3 is 13 amino acids. V shed 12 bases, J shed 4 bases, and the junction held 9 bases outside the gene matches. CDR1 and CDR2 from the germline V gene are KGHDR and SFDVKD.

V usage is TRBV19 and J usage is TRBJ2-6; the D is unclear. Germline-derived CDR1 and CDR2 are LNHDA and SQIVND (reference sequence). The CDR3 runs 17 residues. Trimming took off 0 bases at V and 0 bases at J, with 9 bases between the two ends. In DNA form, the CDR3 reads TGTGCCAGTAGTATAGATCGCAGACACTCTGGGGCCAACGTCCTGACTTTC. Protein: CASSIDRRHSGANVLTF. The entire variable domain, with the rest obtained from reference TRBV19 and TRBJ2-6, is as follows: DGGITQSPKYLFRKEGQNVTLSCEQNLNHDAMYWYRQDPGQGLRLIYYSQIVNDFQKGDIAEGYSVSREKKESFPLTVTSAQKNPTAFYLCASSIDRRHSGANVLTFGAGSRLTVL.

This sequence joins TRBV3-1 (or the pseudogene TRBV3-2) and TRBJ1-1, with D possibly matching TRBD1 (6 bases). Germline V gene lookup returns CDR1 LGHDT and CDR2 YNNKEL (reference sequence). Deletions cut 0 bases from V and 4 bases from J, with 12 bases between. This CDR3 has 15 amino acids. DNA for the CDR3: TGTGCCAGCAGCCAAGATACGCGGGGGGCCACTGAAGCTTTCTTT. Translated, it gives CASSQDTRGATEAFF.

The rearrangement uses TRBV15 and TRBJ2-3, with 11 bases fitting TRBD2. V dropped 3 bases and J dropped 6; count of bases not matched to a gene: 14. This CDR3 has 18 residues. Germline CDR1 is LNHNV and CDR2 is YYDKDF (reference sequence). Here the CDR3 DNA reads TGTGCCACCAGCAGCGGGACTAGCGGCCTCTATCGAGGGGATACGCAGTATTTT. Its protein product is CATSSGTSGLYRGDTQYF.

The rearrangement links TRBV19 to TRBJ2-1; 14 positions agree with TRBD2. The CDR3 runs 15 residues. Germline V gene sequence: CDR1 LNHDA, CDR2 SQIVND (reference sequence). The V and J ends lost 6 bases and 7 bases, in that order; junction bases with no gene match: 5. The CDR3 region has the DNA TGTGCCAGTAGGCGACTAGCGGGAGGGGTAAATGAGCAGTTCTTC. Encoded protein: CASRRLAGGVNEQFF.

The genes are TRBV28 and TRBJ1-1; D not resolved. The CDR3 length is 13 residues. V was cut by 6 bases and J by 11 bases, with 19 bases left in between. Germline V gene lookup returns CDR1 MDHEN and CDR2 SYDVKM. As DNA, the CDR3 is TGTGCCAGCAGCCGGGCGGGAAGGGTTGGTGCTTTCTTT. As protein: CASSRAGRVGAFF.

The chain is built from TRBV3-1 (or the pseudogene TRBV3-2) and TRBJ2-1; D remains unclear. CDR3 length: 13 amino acids. Germline CDR1 and CDR2: LGHDT and YNNKEL (reference sequence). The germline V and J ends were trimmed by 1 base and 9 bases, with 10 bases remaining between them. The CDR3 DNA reads as TGTGCCAGCAGCCAAGCCGGAACGGGTGAGCAGTTCTTC. Translation gives CASSQAGTGEQFF.

Here the CDR3 DNA reads TGTGCCAGCTCACCACTCTTGACAGGCTCAGACGAGCAGTACTTC. It translates to CASSPLLTGSDEQYF. The J gene is TRBJ2-7, the V gene TRBV18; D is possibly TRBD1 (6 bases). Germline V gene lookup returns CDR1 KGHSH and CDR2 LQKENI. V was trimmed by 1 base and J by 5 bases, leaving 15 bases between them. This CDR3 is 15 amino acids long.

This clone has a count of ten or more. This sequence joins TRBV7-8 and TRBJ2-7; D perhaps matches TRBD2 (5 bases). The ends were cut back, 5 bases at V and 1 base at J, with 21 bases in the middle. The CDR3 consists of 17 residues. CDR1 is SGHVS, CDR2 FQNEAQ, per germline. CDR3 in amino acids: CASSPPGRAGRSYEQYF. In DNA form, the CDR3 reads TGTGCCAGCAGCCCGCCTGGGCGGGCAGGCAGGTCCTACGAGCAGTACTTC.

The J gene is TRBJ2-5, the V gene TRBV5-1; no reliable D call. Germline CDR1 reads SGHRS; CDR2 reads YFSETQ. The CDR3 contains 14 residues. Trimming took 4 bases from V and 2 from J, leaving 12 bases between them. Written as DNA, the CDR3 is TGCGCCAGCAGCCGCAGTACTACGCAAGAGACCCAGTACTTC. This translates into CASSRSTTQETQYF.

The chain has TRBV7-2 and TRBJ1-6; no clear D gene. V dropped 6 bases and J dropped 10 bases, with 13 bases sitting between them. The germline gives CDR1 SGHTA, CDR2 FQGNSA. The CDR3 totals 13 residues. The CDR3 region is CASRTKVGSPLHF. In nucleotides, the CDR3 is TGTGCCAGCAGGACAAAGGTTGGATCACCCCTCCACTTT.

CDR3 region: CASSQGAGNTEAFF. CDR3 DNA sequence: TGTGCCAGTAGTCAGGGGGCGGGAAACACTGAAGCTTTCTTT. The gene calls are TRBV19 and TRBJ1-1, with TRBD1 matching over 8 bases. V dropped 5 bases and J dropped 2; count of bases not matched to a gene: 4. The CDR3 sequence is 14 residues long. In germline, CDR1 is LNHDA, CDR2 SQIVND (reference sequence).

The chain links TRBV19 to TRBJ1-1, with a weak D call TRBD1 (6 bases). The CDR3 is made up of 12 amino acids. Looked up from germline, CDR1 is LNHDA and CDR2 is SQIVND (reference sequence). Deletions cut 9 bases from V and 10 bases from J, with 18 bases between. The CDR3 loop reads CASLTGGVGAFF. The DNA for the CDR3 is TGTGCCAGCTTAACGGGGGGCGTCGGAGCTTTCTTT.

The genes are TRBV5-5 and TRBJ2-5, with TRBD2 as a possible D gene (5 bases). The CDR3 totals 12 residues. V was shortened by 6 bases and J by 5 bases, with 11 bases between the two germline ends. The germline V gene has CDR1 SGHKS and CDR2 YYEKEE (reference sequence). CDR3 amino acids: CASTSRGETQYF. CDR3 coding DNA: TGTGCCAGCACATCGAGAGGGGAGACCCAGTACTTC.

The chain joins TRBV21-1 to TRBJ1-2; the D call in the table, TRBD1, was not verified against the DNA. TRBV21-1 is a documented pseudogene. The CDR3 has 16 residues. The CDR3 protein is CASSKGTRGIDYGYTF. In DNA form, the CDR3 reads TGTGCCAGCAGCAAAGGGACCAGGGGAATAGACTATGGCTACACCTTC.

A few counts support this clone. The chain couples TRBV9 to TRBJ2-1; 9 bases are a match to TRBD2. V was pared by 2 bases and J by 3 bases, with 3 bases of the junction left unmatched. This CDR3 comprises 15 residues. CDR1 is SGDLS, CDR2 YYNGEE, per germline. This chain's CDR3 is CASSVTSGNYNEQFF. The CDR3 region has the DNA TGTGCCAGCAGCGTGACTAGCGGAAACTACAATGAGCAGTTCTTC.

The chain combines TRBV29-1 with TRBJ1-1; TRBD1 aligns across 8 bases. Per germline, CDR1 SQVTM and CDR2 ANQGSEA. The length of the CDR3 is 13 residues. The J segment lost 2 bases and the V segment lost 6 bases, leaving 5 bases of the junction unmatched. The CDR3 DNA reads as TGCAGCGTAAGTACAGGGGGAAACACTGAAGCTTTCTTT. The encoded protein is CSVSTGGNTEAFF.

This clone was seen only once. The gene calls are TRBV19 and TRBJ2-5, with TRBD2 as a possible D gene (6 bases). The CDR3 length is 14 residues. Germline lookup yields CDR1 LNHDA and CDR2 SQIVND (reference sequence). Trimming took 3 bases from V and 5 from J, leaving 13 bases between them. The CDR3 reads CASSMWGEWETQYF. DNA of the CDR3: TGTGCCAGTAGTATGTGGGGGGAATGGGAGACCCAGTACTTC.

The rearrangement links TRBV19 to TRBJ2-7; TRBD2 matches at 10 bases. There are 14 residues in the CDR3. Trimming at V came to 1 base and at J to 5 bases, leaving 2 bases not matched to a gene. Germline V gene data show CDR1 as LNHDA and CDR2 as SQIVND (reference sequence). The CDR3 sequence is CASSIAGLADEQYF. The CDR3, as DNA: TGTGCCAGTAGTATAGCTGGACTAGCGGACGAGCAGTACTTC.